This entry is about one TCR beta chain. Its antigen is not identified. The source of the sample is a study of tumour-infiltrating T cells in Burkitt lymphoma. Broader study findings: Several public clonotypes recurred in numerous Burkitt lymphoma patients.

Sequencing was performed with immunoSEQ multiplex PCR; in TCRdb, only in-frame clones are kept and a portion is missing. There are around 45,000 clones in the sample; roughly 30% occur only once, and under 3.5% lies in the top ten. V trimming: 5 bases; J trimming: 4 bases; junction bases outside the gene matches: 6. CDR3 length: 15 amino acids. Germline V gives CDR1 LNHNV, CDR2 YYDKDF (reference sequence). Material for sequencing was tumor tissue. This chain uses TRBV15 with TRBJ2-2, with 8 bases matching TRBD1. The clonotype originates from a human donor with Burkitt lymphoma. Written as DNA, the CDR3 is TGTGCCACCAGCCCGGACAGGGTGGGCACCGGGGAGCTGTTTTTT. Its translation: CATSPDRVGTGELFF. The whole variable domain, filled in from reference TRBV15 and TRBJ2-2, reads DAMVIQNPRYQVTQFGKPVTLSCSQTLNHNVMYWYQQKSSQAPKLLFHYYDKDFNNEADTPDNFQSRRPNTSFCFLDIRSPGLGDTAMYLCATSPDRVGTGELFFGEGSRLTVL.